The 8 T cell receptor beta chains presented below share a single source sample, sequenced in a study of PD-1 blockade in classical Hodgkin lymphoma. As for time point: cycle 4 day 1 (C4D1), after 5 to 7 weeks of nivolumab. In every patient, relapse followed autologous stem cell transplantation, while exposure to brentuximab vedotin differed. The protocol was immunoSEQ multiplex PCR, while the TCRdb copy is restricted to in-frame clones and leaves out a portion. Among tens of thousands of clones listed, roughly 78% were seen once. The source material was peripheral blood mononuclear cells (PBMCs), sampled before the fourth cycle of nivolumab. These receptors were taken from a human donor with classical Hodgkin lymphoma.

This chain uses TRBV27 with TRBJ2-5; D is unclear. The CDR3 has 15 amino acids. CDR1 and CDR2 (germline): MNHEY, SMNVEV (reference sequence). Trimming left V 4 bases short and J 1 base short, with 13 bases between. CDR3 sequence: CASSSLFPGQETQYF. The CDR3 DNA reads TGTGCCAGCAGTTCCCTTTTTCCAGGCCAAGAGACCCAGTACTTC.

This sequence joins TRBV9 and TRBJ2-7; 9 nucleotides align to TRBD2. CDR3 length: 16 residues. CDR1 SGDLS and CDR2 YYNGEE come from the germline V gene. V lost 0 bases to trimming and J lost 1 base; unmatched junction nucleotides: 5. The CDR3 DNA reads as TGTGCCAGCAGCGTAGGCGGACTAGCGAGGTCCTACGAGCAGTACTTC. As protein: CASSVGGLARSYEQYF. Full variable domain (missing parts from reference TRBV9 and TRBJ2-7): DSGVTQTPKHLITATGQRVTLRCSPRSGDLSVYWYQQSLDQGLQFLIQYYNGEERAKGNILERFSAQQFPDLHSELNLSSLELGDSALYFCASSVGGLARSYEQYFGPGTRLTVT.

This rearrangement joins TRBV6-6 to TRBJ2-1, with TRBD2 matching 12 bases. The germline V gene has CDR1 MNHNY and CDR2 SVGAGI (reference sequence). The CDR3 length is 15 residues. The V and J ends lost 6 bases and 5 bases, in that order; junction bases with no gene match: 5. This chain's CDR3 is CASRIRLAGDNEQFF. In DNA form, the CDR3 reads TGTGCCAGCAGAATTCGACTAGCGGGAGACAATGAGCAGTTCTTC.

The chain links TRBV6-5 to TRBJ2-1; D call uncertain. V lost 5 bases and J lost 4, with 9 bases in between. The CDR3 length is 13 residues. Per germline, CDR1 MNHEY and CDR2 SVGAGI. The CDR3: CASSTAHYNEQFF. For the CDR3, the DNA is TGTGCCAGCAGTACCGCCCATTACAATGAGCAGTTCTTC.

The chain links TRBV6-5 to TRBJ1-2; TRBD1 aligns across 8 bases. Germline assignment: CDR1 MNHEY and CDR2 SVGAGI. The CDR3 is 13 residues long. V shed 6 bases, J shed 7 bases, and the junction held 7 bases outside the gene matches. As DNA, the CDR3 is TGTGCCAGCAGGCACCGGGACAGGTCTGGCTACACCTTC. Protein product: CASRHRDRSGYTF.

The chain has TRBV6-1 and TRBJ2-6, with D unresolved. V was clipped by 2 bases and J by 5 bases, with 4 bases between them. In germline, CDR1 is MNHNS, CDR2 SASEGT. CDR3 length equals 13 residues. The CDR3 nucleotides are TGTGCCAGCAGTGAAAGGCGGGCCAACGTCCTGACTTTC. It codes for CASSERRANVLTF.

The CDR3 is CAWSPGQRGPLAKNIQYF. The CDR3 DNA sequence: TGTGCCTGGTCCCCGGGACAGAGGGGACCTTTAGCCAAAAACATTCAGTACTTC. The chain recombines TRBV30 with TRBJ2-4, with TRBD1 matching 7 bases. Germline assignment: CDR1 GTSNPN and CDR2 SVGIG (reference sequence). The trim removed 5 bases at V and 0 bases at J, leaving 16 bases unmatched. This CDR3 comprises 18 residues.

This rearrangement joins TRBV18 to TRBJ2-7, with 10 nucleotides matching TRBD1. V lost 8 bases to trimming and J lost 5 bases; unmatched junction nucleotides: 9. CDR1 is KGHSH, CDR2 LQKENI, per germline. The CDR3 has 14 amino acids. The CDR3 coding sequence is TGTGCCAGCAACCGGGACAGGGGTATCAACGAGCAGTACTTC. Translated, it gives CASNRDRGINEQYF.